This T cell receptor beta chain originates from a study of T cells in Graves' hyperthyroidism and ophthalmopathy (dated by TCRdb to between 2018 and 2020). With regard to the full study: Peripheral blood samples were taken at the time of initial diagnosis, prior to any treatment. To identify distinguishing TCR V-J signatures, a discovery cohort of around 100 patients was used, comprising 43 with Graves' ophthalmopathy and 57 with stable Graves' hyperthyroidism. Prospective prediction of ophthalmopathy was tested in an independent validation cohort consisting of about 20 hyperthyroidism patients and some 17 patients who later progressed to ophthalmopathy. The roughly 91 discovery patients were randomly split 7:3 into training and test sets. The study also compared thyroid tissue and blood T-cell repertoires from a handful of Graves' hyperthyroidism patients. After blood sampling, hyperthyroidism patients were treated with methimazole at a starting dose of 30 mg daily, and ophthalmopathy patients were treated with high-dose intravenous methylprednisolone. TCR Vbeta CDR3 sequencing of 120 to 150 peripheral blood samples (over 40 ophthalmopathy, roughly 74 hyperthyroidism and roughly 17 progressor patients) is reported in the paper. What the authors observed across the whole study: Most expanded thyroid clonotypes (frequency above 0.001) were also found in blood, which suggests that blood repertoires may mirror thyroid immune responses. In cross-validation, a model built on a 13 V-J signature told ophthalmopathy apart from stable hyperthyroidism with 87.88% sensitivity and roughly 81% specificity, and in testing the same model reached 80%/75%. During validation, the model predicted progression to ophthalmopathy a median of approximately 7 months ahead of onset, with around 71% sensitivity and roughly 72% specificity. Sample size was not statistically predetermined, and investigators were not blinded to group allocation.

V sheds 7 bases and J sheds 4 bases, leaving 11 bases between their ends. The germline V gene encodes CDR1 SQVTM and CDR2 ANQGSEA. The CDR3, from cysteine to phenylalanine, totals 12 residues. Left in the record is the CDR3 DNA by itself, 36 bases read in frame from the first base. Ophthalmopathy patients had moderately to severely active disease, Clinical Activity Score of at least 3, NOSPECS grade of at least 4, and duration under 3 months. Exclusion was applied to patients with uncontrolled infections, other autoimmune diseases, pregnancy or lactation. Diagnoses were based on clinical symptoms, serum thyroxine and TRAb, thyroid ultrasound and orbital computed tomography. PBMCs were isolated from about 9 ml of fresh peripheral blood by Ficoll-Paque density gradient centrifugation. Total RNA was extracted with Trizol reagent, and quality was checked on an Agilent 2100 Bioanalyzer. The TCR beta CDR3 regions were amplified from RNA transcripts. The TCR CDR3 was subjected to a first round of RT-PCR using the HTBI primer set and the Qiagen OneStep RT-PCR kit. A second multiplex PCR round built the libraries, followed by size selection and purification. Libraries were sequenced paired-end with 100 bp reads on an Illumina HiSeq2000. The original pipeline was this. SOAPnuke was used to process the raw data, throwing out any read that contained adapters or uncalled bases, had a mean Phred below 15, or lacked an exact constant-primer or identifier match. High-quality paired reads were merged with COPE v1.2.5, and unique nucleotide sequences were defined as clonotypes. Clonotypes were aligned to IMGT TRBV, TRBD and TRBJ reference segments using MiTCR v1.1. The analysis included only V-J combinations with a frequency above 0.0001, which together covered 99% to 99.2% of the repertoires. The TCS score was defined as F50 (clonal expansion) divided by E x V (chaos), with BLOSUM62-based TCRdist calculated between CDR3 peptides within each V-J. Welch's t-statistics and random forest reduced 500 to 550 V-J features to 13, which were used in a naive Bayes classifier (R e1071). The similarity between thyroid and blood repertoires was quantified using the Morisita-Horn index. Clones were called with MiXCR by TCRdb after fastp trimmed the public reads at Q25, and only in-frame beta chains were retained. Rows with one shared CDR3 protein collapse into an entry with the most common genes and DNA. TCRdb, not the original authors, processed these V and J calls. In this sample the table shows more than 500,000 distinct CDR3 sequences, 14% to 15% of which occur a single time. The ten largest account for around 4.5% of the sample.

This clonotype has at least ten counts. Its binding antigen is unknown. One base away there is no much larger clone; base qualities are not given. Recombination joined TRBV29-1 with TRBJ1-3, with TRBD1 as a weak D call on 6 bases. The sequenced sample consisted of blood. The source is a middle-aged woman with Graves' ophthalmopathy. The bases are TGCAGCGCCAGGGGTGACGGAAACACCATATATTTT. This gives the protein CSARGDGNTIYF.